The present entry profiles one T cell receptor beta chain with its context. Germline V lookup: CDR1 GTSNPN, CDR2 SVGIG (reference sequence). The CDR3 runs to 12 residues. Trimming cost V 6 bases and J 7 bases; bases outside gene matches: 2. These data come from a study of technical replicates of blood from a handful of donors. Profiling relied on immunoSEQ multiplex PCR, and the TCRdb table lists in-frame clones only, not all of them. This sample yields about 14,000 clones, of which roughly 87% are seen a single time; around 12% belongs to the top ten. V gene TRBV30 combines with J gene TRBJ1-4; 10 bases are a match to TRBD1. Sequencing used PBMCs. The sequence was collected from a human donor in good health. The DNA for the CDR3 is TGTGCCTGCCGGACAGGGGGTGAAAAACTGTTTTTT. Its protein is CACRTGGEKLFF. Based on the CDR3 plus reference TRBV30 and TRBJ1-4, the full variable domain is SQTIHQWPATLVQPVGSPLSLECTVEGTSNPNLYWYRQAAGRGLQLLFYSVGIGQISSEVPQNLSASRPQDRQFILSSKKLLLSDSGFYLCACRTGGEKLFFGSGTQLSVL.